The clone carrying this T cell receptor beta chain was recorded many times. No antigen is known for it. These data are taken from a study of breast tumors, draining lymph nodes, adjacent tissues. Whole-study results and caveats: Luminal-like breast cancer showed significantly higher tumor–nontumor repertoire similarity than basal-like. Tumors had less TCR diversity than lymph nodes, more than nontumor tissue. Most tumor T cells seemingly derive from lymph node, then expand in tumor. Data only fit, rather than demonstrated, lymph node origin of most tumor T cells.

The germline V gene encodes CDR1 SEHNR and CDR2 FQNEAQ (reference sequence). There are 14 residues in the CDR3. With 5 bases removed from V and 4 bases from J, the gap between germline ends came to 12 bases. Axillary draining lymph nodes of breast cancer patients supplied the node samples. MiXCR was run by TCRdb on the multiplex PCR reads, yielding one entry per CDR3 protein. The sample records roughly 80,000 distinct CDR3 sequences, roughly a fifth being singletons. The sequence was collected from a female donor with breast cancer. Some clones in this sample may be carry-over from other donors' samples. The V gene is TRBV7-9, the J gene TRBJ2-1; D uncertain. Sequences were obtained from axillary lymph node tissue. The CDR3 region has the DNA TGTGCCAGCAGCGTCAATGTAGGGTACAATGAGCAGTTCTTC. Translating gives CASSVNVGYNEQFF.